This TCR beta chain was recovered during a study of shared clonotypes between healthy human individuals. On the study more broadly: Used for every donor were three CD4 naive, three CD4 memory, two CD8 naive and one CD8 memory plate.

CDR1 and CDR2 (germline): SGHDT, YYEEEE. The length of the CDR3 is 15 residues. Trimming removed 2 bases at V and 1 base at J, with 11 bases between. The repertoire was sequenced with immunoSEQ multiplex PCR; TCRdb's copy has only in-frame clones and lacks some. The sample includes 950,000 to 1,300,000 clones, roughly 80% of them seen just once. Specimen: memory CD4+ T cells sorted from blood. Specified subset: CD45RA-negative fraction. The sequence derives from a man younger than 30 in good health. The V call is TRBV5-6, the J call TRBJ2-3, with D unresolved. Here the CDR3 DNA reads TGTGCCAGCAGCTTTTCGGGTTGGGGCACAGATACGCAGTATTTT. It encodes CASSFSGWGTDTQYF.